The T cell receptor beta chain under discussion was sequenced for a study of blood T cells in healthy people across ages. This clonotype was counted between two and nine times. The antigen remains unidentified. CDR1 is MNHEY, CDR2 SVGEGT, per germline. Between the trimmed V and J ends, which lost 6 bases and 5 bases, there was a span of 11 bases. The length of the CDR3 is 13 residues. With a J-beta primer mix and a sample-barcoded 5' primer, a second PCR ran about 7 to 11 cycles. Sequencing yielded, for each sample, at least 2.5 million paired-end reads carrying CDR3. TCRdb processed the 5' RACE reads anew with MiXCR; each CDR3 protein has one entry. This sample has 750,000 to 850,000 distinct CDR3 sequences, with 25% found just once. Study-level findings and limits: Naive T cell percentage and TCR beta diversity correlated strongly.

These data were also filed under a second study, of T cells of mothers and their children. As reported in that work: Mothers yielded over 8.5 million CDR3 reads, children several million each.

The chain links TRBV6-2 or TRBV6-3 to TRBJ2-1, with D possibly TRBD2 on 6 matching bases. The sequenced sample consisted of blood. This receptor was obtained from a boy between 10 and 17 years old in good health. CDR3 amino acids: CASSKGLDNEQFF. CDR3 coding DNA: TGTGCCAGCAGCAAGGGACTGGACAATGAGCAGTTCTTC.